The 10 T cell receptor beta chains reported below all come from one sample, sequenced in a study of cytomegalovirus exposure and HLA in healthy donors. The assay was immunoSEQ multiplex PCR, and TCRdb's table has in-frame clones only and misses some. The sample has over 250,000 clones; around 86% are singletons. Input material: PBMCs. Receptor source: a woman between 18 and 29 years old in good health and CMV-seronegative.

The rearrangement joins TRBV5-5 to TRBJ1-2, with 8 bases lining up with TRBD1. From germline, CDR1 is SGHKS and CDR2 YYEKEE (reference sequence). J was trimmed by 4 bases and V by 1 base; bases with no gene match: 6. The CDR3 contains 15 residues. This CDR3 is CASSLRFDRGYGYTF. The CDR3 coding sequence is TGTGCCAGCAGCTTGAGATTCGACAGGGGCTATGGCTACACCTTC.

This clone was detected only a few times. The chain has TRBV4-1 and TRBJ2-4, with TRBD2 identical over 8 bases. Trimming cost V 6 bases and J 0 bases; bases outside gene matches: 13. This CDR3 is built from 18 residues. CDR1 and CDR2 from the germline V gene are MGHRA and YSYEKL. CDR3 nucleotides: TGCGCCAGCAGTCCGGGACTAGGGGGGGCACTAGCCAAAAACATTCAGTACTTC. As protein: CASSPGLGGALAKNIQYF.

Worth noting for this clone: Additional DNA sequences in this sample encode the identical CDR3. The chain recombines TRBV6-5 with TRBJ2-7, with D perhaps TRBD1 (6 bases). CDR1 and CDR2 from the germline V gene are MNHEY and SVGAGI. The CDR3 has 14 amino acids. Deletions cut 2 bases from V and 3 bases from J, with 11 bases between. The DNA of the CDR3 is TGTGCCAGCAGTTACGGGCAGGGGAGCTACGAGCAGTACTTC. Its protein is CASSYGQGSYEQYF.

The chain couples TRBV7-3 to TRBJ1-1; TRBD1 matches 9 bases. CDR1 and CDR2 (germline): SGHTA, FQGTGA. V gave up 4 bases and J gave up 0 bases; unmatched junction bases: 3. There are 15 residues in the CDR3. The CDR3 is CASSSGTGMNTEAFF. The CDR3 coding sequence is TGTGCCAGCAGCTCCGGGACAGGGATGAACACTGAAGCTTTCTTT.

V gene TRBV28 combines with J gene TRBJ2-3, with TRBD1 identical over 8 bases. Germline CDR1 is MDHEN and CDR2 is SYDVKM. CDR3 length: 16 residues. V lost 3 bases, J lost 6 bases, and 11 bases stayed unmatched. DNA for the CDR3: TGTGCCAGCAGTTTCGCCCCCTTACAGGGGGTGGATACGCAGTATTTT. Amino acids: CASSFAPLQGVDTQYF.

The chain is built from TRBV6-5 and TRBJ1-2; D is unresolved. The CDR3 runs to 16 residues. Germline V CDR1 and CDR2: MNHEY, SVGAGI. The V and J ends lost 2 bases and 0 bases respectively, with 13 bases between them. CDR3 loop: CASSYEAGVSNYGYTF. The CDR3 DNA is TGTGCCAGCAGTTACGAAGCGGGAGTATCTAACTATGGCTACACCTTC.

This clone has only one observation. The V gene is TRBV2, the J gene TRBJ2-5; 8 bases align to TRBD1. The CDR3 is made up of 14 amino acids. V lost 4 bases to trimming and J lost 7 bases; unmatched junction nucleotides: 8. The germline CDR1 and CDR2 sequences are SNHLY and FYNNEI. The CDR3 region is CASSVRTGSGTQYF. CDR3 coding DNA: TGTGCCAGCAGTGTACGGACAGGGTCGGGGACCCAGTACTTC.

The chain employs TRBV19 and TRBJ1-5, with 7 positions matching TRBD1. This CDR3 is 13 amino acids long. Germline V lookup: CDR1 LNHDA, CDR2 SQIVND (reference sequence). Unmatched junction bases numbered 4, after V lost 6 bases and J lost 5 bases. The CDR3 region has the DNA TGTGCCAGTAGCCGACAGGGTGATCAGCCCCAGCATTTT. It encodes CASSRQGDQPQHF.

CDR3 DNA sequence: TGTGCCAGCAGTCCTGCCGAGAGGCGATCAGGCTACACCTTC. It yields the protein CASSPAERRSGYTF. V gene TRBV6-6 combines with J gene TRBJ1-2; D call uncertain. This CDR3 has 14 amino acids. Germline CDR1 is MNHNY and CDR2 is SVGAGI (reference sequence). V lost 5 bases, J lost 8 bases, and 18 bases lay in between.

This sequence joins TRBV19 and TRBJ1-1; 8 positions agree with TRBD1. The CDR3 extends over 17 amino acids. Germline V lookup: CDR1 LNHDA, CDR2 SQIVND (reference sequence). The ends lost 7 bases at V and 0 bases at J; junction bases unmatched: 13. CDR3 amino acids: CASTPGGLTLMNTEAFF. For the CDR3, the DNA is TGTGCCAGTACCCCAGGGGGCCTGACTTTAATGAACACTGAAGCTTTCTTT.